These 28 T cell receptor beta chains were all obtained from the same sample, sequenced in a study of blood T cell repertoires in COVID-19. TCRdb's copy holds only in-frame clones and misses some; the assay was immunoSEQ multiplex PCR. The sample lists about 300,000 clones; about 85% were seen once. Sequencing input: peripheral blood. The receptors were sampled from a young man with active or convalescent COVID-19.

This rearrangement joins TRBV12-5 to TRBJ1-5; D perhaps matches TRBD1 (6 bases). The CDR3 has 19 amino acids. CDR1 and CDR2 (germline): LGHNT, FRNRAP. V lost 0 bases and J 11 bases, leaving 29 bases between the germline ends. The CDR3 here is CASGLVGLRDTRLATSQHF. CDR3 nucleotide sequence: TGTGCTAGTGGTTTGGTAGGCCTCCGGGACACCCGCCTTGCAACGTCCCAGCATTTT.

This clone has more than one count but fewer than ten. CDR3 sequence reads: CASSLGRRLAGNYEQYF. CDR3 sequence (DNA): TGTGCCAGCAGCTTAGGAAGACGACTAGCGGGGAACTACGAGCAGTACTTC. The chain combines TRBV5-6 with TRBJ2-7; 11 bases line up with TRBD2. The V and J ends lost 2 bases and 3 bases, in that order; junction bases with no gene match: 10. Germline CDR1 is SGHDT and CDR2 is YYEEEE. The CDR3 runs 17 residues.

The rearrangement links TRBV6-2 or TRBV6-3 to TRBJ1-1, with D unclear. CDR1 and CDR2 (germline): MNHEY, SVGEGT. The CDR3 sequence is 15 residues long. Trimming left V 3 bases short and J 5 bases short, with 16 bases between. The CDR3 loop is CASSYGPRTGTEAFF. CDR3 bases: TGTGCCAGCAGTTATGGTCCCCGAACGGGAACTGAAGCTTTCTTT.

The chain combines TRBV7-8 with TRBJ1-6; D is ambiguous. CDR1 and CDR2 (germline): SGHVS, FQNEAQ. The V end was cut by 1 base, the J end by 7 bases, with 11 bases between. This CDR3 spans 15 amino acids. The CDR3 DNA is TGTGCCAGCAGCTTAGGTCCGGGTGGGAATTCACCCCTCCACTTT. It translates to CASSLGPGGNSPLHF.

This clone was seen just once. The chain is built from TRBV7-9 and TRBJ1-1; D unresolved. Germline assignment: CDR1 SEHNR and CDR2 FQNEAQ (reference sequence). The length of the CDR3 is 13 residues. Trimming removed 1 base from V and 1 base from J, with 4 bases in between. CDR3 sequence: CASSLDRNTEAFF. The CDR3, as DNA: TGTGCCAGCAGCTTAGACAGGAACACTGAAGCTTTCTTT.

V usage is TRBV27 and J usage is TRBJ1-1; tentative D call: TRBD1 (6 bases). V lost 1 base, J lost 1 base, and 16 bases lay in between. This CDR3 is 17 amino acids long. The germline gives CDR1 MNHEY, CDR2 SMNVEV (reference sequence). CDR3 in amino acids: CASSLWGGGRSNTEAFF. CDR3 coding DNA: TGTGCCAGCAGTTTATGGGGCGGGGGGCGTTCGAACACTGAAGCTTTCTTT.

This chain's CDR3 is CASSPVLGLAGDKNIQYF. As DNA, the CDR3 is TGCGCCAGCAGCCCAGTCCTGGGACTAGCGGGAGACAAAAACATTCAGTACTTC. V gene TRBV4-1 combines with J gene TRBJ2-4; 14 bases agree with TRBD2. The CDR3 covers 18 residues. The V and J ends lost 4 bases and 3 bases, in that order; junction bases with no gene match: 8. Germline V CDR1 and CDR2: MGHRA, YSYEKL.

The rearrangement links TRBV9 to TRBJ1-4, with D perhaps TRBD1 (6 bases). This CDR3 is 17 amino acids long. Trimming took off 2 bases at V and 1 base at J, with 15 bases between the two ends. From germline, CDR1 is SGDLS and CDR2 YYNGEE. CDR3 sequence: CASSVGQGIGTNEKLFF. DNA for the CDR3: TGTGCCAGCAGCGTGGGTCAGGGGATCGGAACTAATGAAAAACTGTTTTTT.

V and J are TRBV5-1 and TRBJ1-4; TRBD1 matches at 8 bases. Germline V CDR1 and CDR2: SGHRS, YFSETQ. CDR3 length: 16 residues. V shed 3 bases and J 5 bases; nucleotides not matched to a gene: 9. CDR3 amino acids: CASSYLQGARNEKLFF. CDR3 DNA: TGCGCCAGCAGCTATTTGCAGGGGGCCCGAAATGAAAAACTGTTTTTT.

Comment on this clone: Other DNA variants within this sample encode the same CDR3. The chain carries TRBV7-2 and TRBJ2-5, with a weak D call TRBD1 (7 bases). The CDR3 has 14 amino acids. Trimming removed 5 bases from V and 4 bases from J, with 14 bases in between. Germline V lookup: CDR1 SGHTA, CDR2 FQGNSA. DNA of the CDR3: TGTGCCAGCAGCCTTGCAGGGGGAGGAGAGACCCAGTACTTC. Amino acid sequence: CASSLAGGGETQYF.

The V and J genes are TRBV5-4 and TRBJ2-3; 9 nucleotides agree with TRBD2. This CDR3 comprises 17 residues. The J segment lost 2 bases and the V segment lost 1 base, leaving 8 bases of the junction unmatched. Per germline, CDR1 SGHNT and CDR2 YYREEE (reference sequence). CDR3 loop: CASSLISLAGHTDTQYF. CDR3 nucleotide sequence: TGTGCCAGCAGCTTGATAAGCCTAGCGGGGCACACAGATACGCAGTATTTT.

The chain joins TRBV29-1 to TRBJ2-3; no definite D call. Between the trimmed V and J ends, which lost 8 bases and 5 bases, there was a span of 11 bases. The CDR3 spans 11 residues. Per germline, CDR1 SQVTM and CDR2 ANQGSEA. The CDR3 protein is CSLRLVDTQYF. CDR3 DNA sequence: TGCAGCTTACGACTCGTAGATACGCAGTATTTT.

The genes are TRBV27 and TRBJ2-7, with D possibly TRBD1 on 6 matching bases. V dropped 6 bases and J dropped 3 bases, with 9 bases sitting between them. This CDR3 has 12 amino acids. In germline, CDR1 is MNHEY, CDR2 SMNVEV (reference sequence). The CDR3 sequence is CASRAGDYEQYF. The CDR3 DNA reads TGTGCCAGCAGGGCAGGGGACTACGAGCAGTACTTC.

This chain uses TRBV7-6 with TRBJ1-2, with D perhaps matching TRBD1 (5 bases). Trimming stripped 5 bases from V and 5 bases from J, with 6 bases between. This CDR3 is built from 11 residues. Germline V gives CDR1 SGHVS, CDR2 FNYEAQ. The CDR3: CASSQGYGYTF. CDR3 sequence (DNA): TGTGCCAGCAGCCAGGGTTATGGCTACACCTTC.

The chain carries TRBV2 and TRBJ2-1; 7 bases are a match to TRBD2. Germline CDR1 SNHLY, CDR2 FYNNEI. Germline trimming cut 0 bases from V and 5 bases from J; bases unmatched to any gene: 1. The CDR3 contains 14 residues. The CDR3 bases are TGTGCCAGCAGTGAAGCGCTAGCGGACAATGAGCAGTTCTTC. Its protein is CASSEALADNEQFF. The complete variable domain, with remaining parts taken from reference TRBV2 and TRBJ2-1, reads EPEVTQTPSHQVTQMGQEVILRCVPISNHLYFYWYRQILGQKVEFLVSFYNNEISEKSEIFDDQFSVERPDGSNFTLKIRSTKLEDSAMYFCASSEALADNEQFFGPGTRLTVL.

V usage is TRBV7-9 and J usage is TRBJ1-2; a possible D gene is TRBD1 (5 bases). The CDR3 spans 13 residues. Trimming removed 4 bases from V and 8 bases from J, with 14 bases in between. Per germline, CDR1 SEHNR and CDR2 FQNEAQ (reference sequence). In nucleotides, the CDR3 is TGTGCCAGCAGCTCCGTGCGGGGGAAGGGCTACACCTTC. Protein: CASSSVRGKGYTF.

Note on this clone: At one of its ends the junction is not consistent with the germline gene, which may arise from a read error. The chain carries TRBV4-1 and TRBJ2-1, with TRBD1 matching 11 bases. The CDR3 is 13 residues long. CDR1 and CDR2 (germline): MGHRA, YSYEKL. CDR3 in amino acids: CASRGQGATFAIF. CDR3 DNA sequence: TGCGCCAGCAGAGGACAGGGGGCTACCTTTGCGATCTTC.

The chain couples TRBV7-3 to TRBJ2-2; no reliable D call. Trimming stripped 6 bases from V and 0 bases from J, with 11 bases between. The CDR3 has 15 amino acids. From germline, CDR1 is SGHTA and CDR2 FQGTGA. Written as DNA, the CDR3 is TGTGCCAGCAGACTCAATCCCGCGAACACCGGGGAGCTGTTTTTT. It codes for CASRLNPANTGELFF.

The chain has TRBV27 and TRBJ1-2; D may be TRBD1 (6 bases). The V gene lost 1 base and the J gene lost 6 bases, with 15 bases spanning the gap. The CDR3 length is 15 residues. Germline V gene lookup returns CDR1 MNHEY and CDR2 SMNVEV (reference sequence). CDR3 region: CASSLFPQGPNGYTF. The DNA for the CDR3 is TGTGCCAGCAGTTTATTCCCACAGGGACCCAATGGCTACACCTTC.

The chain has TRBV9 and TRBJ2-1, with 14 positions matching TRBD2. Per germline, CDR1 SGDLS and CDR2 YYNGEE. The junction had 8 bases not matched to a gene; V was cut back by 4 bases and J by 8 bases. CDR3 size: 16 residues. Here the CDR3 reads CASSPRLAGGPDEQFF. The CDR3, as DNA: TGTGCCAGCAGCCCCCGACTAGCGGGAGGGCCCGATGAGCAGTTCTTC.

The chain carries TRBV6-5 and TRBJ2-1, with D hard to call. CDR1 is MNHEY and CDR2 is SVGAGI in the germline V gene. The V and J ends lost 2 bases and 6 bases respectively, with 17 bases between them. The CDR3 sequence is 16 residues long. CDR3 loop: CASSYGHYSLSNEQFF. In nucleotides, the CDR3 is TGTGCCAGCAGTTACGGCCATTACAGCCTTTCCAATGAGCAGTTCTTC.

Turning to this clone: Other DNA sequences in the sample encode the same CDR3. V gene TRBV5-1 combines with J gene TRBJ1-5; D is unclear. Germline V lookup: CDR1 SGHRS, CDR2 YFSETQ. V lost 0 bases and J 1 base, leaving 2 bases between the germline ends. The CDR3 is 13 amino acids. Here the CDR3 reads CASSLASNQPQHF. The CDR3 region has the DNA TGCGCCAGCAGCTTGGCGAGCAATCAGCCCCAGCATTTT.

The J gene is TRBJ1-1, the V gene TRBV28; 7 bases are shared with TRBD1. The CDR3 covers 14 residues. Trimming cost V 3 bases and J 4 bases; bases outside gene matches: 5. Germline CDR1 is MDHEN and CDR2 is SYDVKM. The CDR3 is CASSLLGGSTEAFF. The CDR3, as DNA: TGTGCCAGCAGTTTGTTAGGGGGCAGCACTGAAGCTTTCTTT.

The chain links TRBV5-6 to TRBJ2-7; D possibly corresponds to TRBD1 (6 bases). Per the germline V gene, CDR1 is SGHDT and CDR2 is YYEEEE. Trimming cost V 4 bases and J 2 bases, with 13 bases left between them. CDR3 length: 14 amino acids. CDR3 nucleotides: TGTGCCAGCAGCAACAGGGTTTTCCCCTACGAGCAGTACTTC. It is translated as CASSNRVFPYEQYF.

J is TRBJ2-7 and V is TRBV15, with TRBD2 matching 10 bases. Per the germline V gene, CDR1 is LNHNV and CDR2 is YYDKDF (reference sequence). CDR3 length equals 18 residues. With V trimmed by 0 bases and J by 0 bases, 8 bases remained unmatched. CDR3 amino acids: CATSRDEIAGGSSYEQYF. The DNA of the CDR3 is TGTGCCACCAGCAGAGATGAAATAGCGGGGGGCAGCTCCTACGAGCAGTACTTC.

CDR3 amino acids: CASSPLDRGETQYF. CDR3 nucleotides: TGTGCCAGCAGCCCCCTGGACAGGGGAGAGACCCAGTACTTC. The V gene is TRBV11-1, the J gene TRBJ2-5; TRBD1 agrees at 9 bases. Trimming at V came to 5 bases and at J to 4 bases, leaving 5 bases not matched to a gene. This CDR3 is 14 amino acids long. Germline CDR1 and CDR2: SGHAT and FQDESV (reference sequence).

The rearrangement joins TRBV28 to TRBJ1-5; 7 bases line up with TRBD1. This CDR3 comprises 15 residues. Germline values: CDR1 MDHEN, CDR2 SYDVKM. Unmatched junction bases numbered 8, after V lost 5 bases and J lost 4 bases. The CDR3 sequence: CASSIGTATNQPQHF. The CDR3 DNA reads TGTGCCAGCAGTATCGGGACAGCTACGAATCAGCCCCAGCATTTT.

In its sample, this clone was seen once. The chain is built from TRBV27 and TRBJ1-1, with no clear D. Trimming shortened V by 3 bases and J by 1 base, and 12 bases separated the two germline ends. This CDR3 is built from 15 residues. CDR1 and CDR2 (germline): MNHEY, SMNVEV (reference sequence). CDR3 in DNA: TGTGCCAGCAGTTTCCGCGGACTTCGGAACACTGAAGCTTTCTTT. Translating gives CASSFRGLRNTEAFF.